The source of this TCR beta chain is a study of T cells after yellow fever vaccination. Notes on the study in general: A small share of clonotypes appeared in both CD4 and CD8 compartments.

This CDR3 spans 16 amino acids. V gave up 5 bases and J gave up 4 bases; unmatched junction bases: 8. This clonotype was picked up many times. Its specificity is unknown. TCRdb re-derived calls from the 5' RACE reads in MiXCR, one entry per CDR3 protein. The table includes 140,000 to 150,000 distinct CDR3 sequences, roughly 6.7% detected once. The sequencing here drew on CD4+ T cells sorted from PBMCs, taken 10 days after the yellow fever booster vaccination. The gene calls are TRBV12-3 or TRBV12-4 and TRBJ1-2, with 12 bases that match TRBD1. The TCR sequence derives from a man under 40 who received the YFV17D yellow fever vaccine. The CDR3 is CASSLSGTGGLYGYTF. The CDR3 DNA reads as TGTGCCAGCAGTCTGTCCGGGACAGGGGGCCTCTATGGCTACACCTTC.